The T cell receptor beta chain under discussion was sequenced for a study of read filtering for tumor transcriptome and immune sequencing. Study overall: 8 or 9 patients were R-ISS I, 16 were R-ISS II, more than five were R-ISS III.

The library was built from about 400 ng RNA with molecular barcoded adaptors for alpha/delta and beta/gamma chains. From the reads, TCRdb called clonotypes with MiXCR, one entry per CDR3 protein. This sample yields about 57,000 distinct CDR3 sequences, of which 20% to 25% are seen a single time; roughly a sixth belongs to the top ten. Germline loops: CDR1 DFQATT, CDR2 SNEGSKA (reference sequence). The CDR3 covers 11 residues. V was pared by 4 bases and J by 4 bases, with 7 bases between. Study-wide results and caveats: This fraction held mixed bone marrow immune cells after CD138-negative sorting.

In regard to this clonotype: Its antigen is unidentified.

The sequence derives from a donor aged 40 or older with multiple myeloma. The genes are TRBV20-1 and TRBJ2-5; D might be TRBD1 or TRBD2, each matching 5 bases. The sample was a population of CD138-negative cells sorted from bone marrow. The CDR3 protein is CSAIGGETQYF. As DNA, the CDR3 is TGCAGTGCTATTGGGGGAGAGACCCAGTACTTC.